This T cell receptor beta chain was sequenced in a study of Graves' ophthalmopathy and Graves' hyperthyroidism. Study as a whole: Peripheral blood was collected at initial diagnosis, before any treatment.

RNA transcripts were the source from which TCR beta CDR3 regions were amplified. Investigators did first-round RT-PCR with HTBI primers, then second-round multiplex PCR. TCRdb re-analysed the multiplex PCR reads in MiXCR, keeping a single row per CDR3 protein. Of about 400,000 distinct CDR3 sequences listed, about 17% were seen once; the top ten hold around 1.5%. This clonotype has a count of ten or more. The CDR3 loop spans 12 amino acids. Germline CDR1 reads GTSNPN; CDR2 reads SVGIG (reference sequence). Trimming removed 4 bases from V and 1 base from J, with 2 bases in between. The chain links TRBV30 to TRBJ2-6; D is ambiguous. The receptor was derived from a woman aged 18 to 35 with Graves' ophthalmopathy. Sequencing was done on a sample of peripheral blood. The CDR3: CAWTSGANVLTF. CDR3 DNA sequence: TGTGCCTGGACGTCTGGGGCCAACGTCCTGACTTTC.